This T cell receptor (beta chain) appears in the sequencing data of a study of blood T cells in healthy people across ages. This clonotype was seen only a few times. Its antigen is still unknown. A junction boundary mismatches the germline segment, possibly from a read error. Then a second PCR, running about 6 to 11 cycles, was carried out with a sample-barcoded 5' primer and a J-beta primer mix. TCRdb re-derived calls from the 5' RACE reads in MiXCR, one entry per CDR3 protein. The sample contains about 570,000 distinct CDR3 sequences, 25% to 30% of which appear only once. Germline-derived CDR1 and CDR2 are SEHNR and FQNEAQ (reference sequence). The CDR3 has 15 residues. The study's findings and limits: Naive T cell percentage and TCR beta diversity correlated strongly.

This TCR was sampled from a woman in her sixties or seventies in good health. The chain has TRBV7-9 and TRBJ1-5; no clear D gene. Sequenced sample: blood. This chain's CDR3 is CASSLGGTSNQPQHF. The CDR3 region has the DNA TGTGCCAGCAGCCTCGGAGGTACCAGCAACCAGCCCCAGCATTTT.